This T cell receptor beta chain was documented in a study of CD8 T cells in ankylosing spondylitis. Study-wide points: Earlier work had already found some motif variants in reactive arthritis synovial fluid and blood. In peripheral blood, disease-linked CD8+ clones occurred at relatively low frequencies. The clones that were linked to disease were reported to be significantly enriched in matched synovial fluid samples from ankylosing spondylitis patients. Among TCR beta sequences, a motif of several highly homologous variants appeared characteristic of ankylosing spondylitis blood.

A quantitative 5'-RACE method, one with molecular barcodes, was used to make TCR beta libraries. Each CDR3 protein gets one entry after TCRdb re-called the 5' RACE reads with MiXCR. The repertoire holds under 550,000 distinct CDR3 sequences, 20% to 30% seen once, with 0.85% to 1% in the top ten. Concerning this clonotype itself: Its specificity is unknown.

Germline loops: CDR1 LGHDT, CDR2 YNNKEL (reference sequence). The V gene lost 4 bases and the J gene lost 2 bases, with 21 bases spanning the gap. The CDR3 runs to 17 residues. This TCR came from a male donor with ankylosing spondylitis. Sequencing input: blood, either unsorted or a sorted T cell fraction (not recorded which). The chain has TRBV3-1 and TRBJ2-7; D call uncertain. The CDR3 nucleotides are TGTGCCAGCAGCCCCTACTATCTCGGCCCAGCTACCTACGAGCAGTACTTC. Its translation is CASSPYYLGPATYEQYF.